The clone carrying this T cell receptor (beta chain) was picked up one time. The antigen remains unidentified. Primers included in the PCR were 60 Vbeta and 13 Jbeta primers. Libraries were prepared by immunoSEQ multiplex PCR; TCRdb keeps only in-frame clonotypes and omits some of them. The repertoire consists of 95,000 to 110,000 clones, with 82% occurring once and the leading ten covering 2% to 3%. This entry is derived from a study of cytomegalovirus exposure and HLA in healthy donors. General study points: Altogether, around 160 TCR beta chains were recorded as cytomegalovirus-associated. Most of the CMV-associated TCR beta chains (in a later analysis) appeared to be HLA-restricted.

CDR3 length equals 15 residues. V dropped 4 bases and J dropped 4 bases, with 16 bases sitting between them. The germline V gene encodes CDR1 WNHNN and CDR2 SYGVQD (reference sequence). The V and J genes are TRBV10-1 and TRBJ1-2; a weak D match, TRBD1 (6 bases). What was sequenced was PBMCs. This sequence was found in a young man in good health and CMV-seropositive. CDR3 region: CASSGGNREPYGYTF. In nucleotides, the CDR3 is TGCGCCAGCAGTGGGGGGAACAGGGAGCCCTATGGCTACACCTTC.